This TCR beta chain was sequenced in a study of T cells in Graves' hyperthyroidism and ophthalmopathy. Findings and limits, study-wide: Most thyroid clonotypes expanded above 0.001 were also detected in blood.

Uncontrolled infection, other autoimmune disease, pregnancy or lactation excluded patients. Researchers took RNA transcripts and amplified the TCR beta CDR3 regions from them. A set of HTBI primers served as the primers for a first-round RT-PCR of the TCR CDR3. TCRdb itself ran the multiplex PCR reads through MiXCR, one entry per CDR3 protein. This sample has 700,000 to 850,000 distinct CDR3 sequences; roughly a third occur once, and the top ten carry more than 25%. Comment on this clonotype: Its antigen remains unknown.

Germline lookup yields CDR1 SNHLY and CDR2 FYNNEI. The CDR3 length is 15 residues. Trimming at V came to 6 bases and at J to 4 bases, leaving 11 bases not matched to a gene. Sample: blood. This sequence joins TRBV2 and TRBJ2-5, with TRBD2 identical over 7 bases. The origin of this receptor is a woman between 40 and 55 years old with Graves' hyperthyroidism. The CDR3 spells CASSRGAGVRETQYF. DNA of the CDR3: TGTGCCAGCAGCCGTGGGGCGGGAGTTCGAGAGACCCAGTACTTC.